This T cell receptor (beta chain) is drawn from a study of regulatory T cells in long-lasting Graves disease. Study background: Graves' patients, newly diagnosed, had taken antithyroid drugs under 3 months. Study results and limitations: Having few samples may have compromised the accuracy. TCR diversity was lower in persistent Graves' patients than in newly diagnosed ones.

V shed 6 bases and J shed 6 bases, with 10 bases lying between them. This CDR3 has 12 amino acids. The time point denotes: newly diagnosed GD, antithyroid drugs for less than 3 months. Following extraction of RNA from PBMCs, that RNA was used to make the TCR library. Sequencing libraries for TCR beta were prepared with iRepertoire HTBI primers and Arm-PCR of CDR3 regions. MiXCR, applied by TCRdb to the multiplex PCR reads, yields one record per CDR3 protein. The sample lists 530,000 or so distinct CDR3 sequences, roughly 13% occurring once. Ten or more counts support this clonotype. Its target is unknown. These data were likewise used in another study, on T cells in Graves' hyperthyroidism and ophthalmopathy.

This receptor was taken from a man aged 25 to 40 with Graves disease. The J gene is TRBJ2-3, the V gene TRBV12-3 or TRBV12-4; no clear D. Specimen: peripheral blood mononuclear cells (PBMCs), collected at new diagnosis, from a patient treated with antithyroid drugs. CDR3 nucleotide sequence: TGTGCCAGCAGCCAAGACGGGGATACGCAGTATTTT. This sequence encodes CASSQDGDTQYF.